Listed below are T cell receptor beta chains from one sample, sequenced in a study of control samples from healthy donors and cancer patients. Clones were read by immunoSEQ multiplex PCR, and TCRdb kept only the in-frame ones, dropping some. The repertoire holds about 120,000 clones, with around 90% as singletons. Material: blood. The receptors were sampled from a woman aged 70-85 years in good health. CDR3s include the opening cysteine and the closing phenylalanine or tryptophan. The D gene is left open where the match is weak. A row's size may be missing; if present it is once, few, many or a size class.

size | J | D | V | CDR3 | DNA
. | TRBJ1-2 | . | TRBV2 | CASSARRLNYGYTF | TGTGCCAGCAGTGCCCGACGACTTAACTATGGCTACACCTTC
. | TRBJ1-1 | . | TRBV7-9 | CASSLGQVNTEAFF | TGTGCCAGCAGCTTAGGACAGGTAAACACTGAAGCTTTCTTT
. | TRBJ2-3 | . | TRBV7-3 | CASSFHDGDTQYF | TGTGCCAGCAGCTTCCACGACGGAGATACGCAGTATTTT
once | TRBJ2-5 | TRBD2 | TRBV2 | CASSEGTAGGAQYF | TGTGCCAGCAGTGAAGGGACCGCCGGGGGGGCCCAGTACTTC
few | TRBJ1-1 | . | TRBV6-1 | CASSEFQGEAFF | TGTGCCAGCAGTGAATTCCAGGGGGAAGCTTTCTTT
. | TRBJ1-3 | . | TRBV19 | CASQPGYSGNTIYF | TGTGCCTCCCAACCGGGCTACTCTGGAAACACCATATATTTT
. | TRBJ2-7 | . | TRBV29-1 | CSVDVGDASYEQYF | TGCAGCGTTGACGTCGGGGATGCCTCCTACGAGCAGTACTTC
. | TRBJ2-2 | . | TRBV6-5 | CASRRGPGELFF | TGTGCCAGCAGGCGGGGACCCGGGGAGCTGTTTTTT
. | TRBJ1-1 | . | TRBV18 | CASSAREGEAFF | TGTGCCAGCTCAGCCAGGGAGGGTGAAGCTTTCTTT
. | TRBJ1-1 | TRBD1 | TRBV7-3 | CASSRGQGVGWAFF | TGTGCCAGCAGCCGGGGACAGGGGGTCGGCTGGGCTTTCTTT
. | TRBJ1-1 | . | TRBV6-5 | CASSYDGLTEAFF | TGTGCCAGCAGTTACGACGGGCTGACTGAAGCTTTCTTT
. | TRBJ1-2 | TRBD1 | TRBV3-1/TRBV3-2 | CASSQQGAGNGYTF | TGTGCCAGCAGCCAACAGGGGGCAGGGAACGGCTACACCTTC
. | TRBJ2-1 | TRBD2 | TRBV5-1 | CASSPAWTSGGYNEQFF | TGCGCCAGCAGCCCCGCTTGGACTAGCGGGGGCTACAATGAGCAGTTCTTC
. | TRBJ1-1 | TRBD1 | TRBV15 | CATSTDRGMNTEAFF | TGTGCCACCAGCACAGACAGGGGAATGAACACTGAAGCTTTCTTT
. | TRBJ2-1 | . | TRBV5-8 | CASSVDVQYEQFF | TGTGCCAGCAGCGTGGACGTCCAATATGAGCAGTTCTTC
. | TRBJ1-1 | . | TRBV3-1/TRBV3-2 | CASSQRGSYRGAFF | TGTGCCAGCAGCCAAAGGGGCTCCTACCGGGGAGCTTTCTTT
. | TRBJ1-2 | . | TRBV15 | CATSRDRVLRYGYTF | TGTGCCACCAGCAGAGATCGGGTTCTACGCTATGGCTACACCTTC
. | TRBJ2-6 | . | TRBV12-5 | CASGSSGANVLTF | TGTGCTAGTGGTTCCTCTGGGGCCAACGTCCTGACTTTC
. | TRBJ2-7 | TRBD1 | TRBV24-1 | CATSDPGTGLVNF | TGTGCCACCAGTGACCCCGGGACAGGGCTGGTGAACTTC
. | TRBJ1-6 | . | TRBV9 | CASSVGRVSPLHF | TGTGCCAGCAGCGTGGGGAGGGTTTCACCCCTCCACTTT
. | TRBJ1-1 | . | TRBV9 | CASSPSTGSTEAFF | TGTGCCAGCAGCCCGAGTACAGGGTCCACTGAAGCTTTCTTT
. | TRBJ1-2 | TRBD1 | TRBV5-1 | CASSGGQGVGGYTF | TGCGCCAGCAGCGGAGGACAGGGGGTGGGGGGCTACACCTTC
. | TRBJ2-2 | . | TRBV10-2 | CASRPGPNTGELFF | TGCGCCAGCAGGCCGGGGCCCAACACCGGGGAGCTGTTTTTT
. | TRBJ2-7 | TRBD1 | TRBV19 | CASRDRGREQYF | TGTGCCAGCAGGGACAGGGGACGCGAGCAGTACTTC
. | TRBJ1-6 | TRBD1 | TRBV5-1 | CASSPRTGVTYNSPLHF | TGCGCCAGCAGCCCTAGGACAGGGGTAACCTATAATTCACCCCTCCACTTT
. | TRBJ1-1 | . | TRBV7-2 | CASSLAFGDTEAFF | TGTGCCAGCAGCTTAGCCTTTGGGGACACTGAAGCTTTCTTT
. | TRBJ2-1 | TRBD2 | TRBV29-1 | CSVKDKRGYNEQFF | TGCAGCGTGAAGGACAAGCGGGGCTACAATGAGCAGTTCTTC
. | TRBJ2-7 | TRBD1 | TRBV9 | CASSSGQGVSHEQYF | TGTGCCAGCAGCTCCGGACAGGGGGTTTCCCACGAGCAGTACTTC
. | TRBJ2-3 | . | TRBV9 | CASSGKHRSTDTQYF | TGTGCCAGCAGCGGAAAACATCGTAGCACAGATACGCAGTATTTT
. | TRBJ1-5 | TRBD1 | TRBV27 | CASSLSHRTGLIHSNQPQHF | TGTGCCAGCAGTTTATCGCATAGGACAGGACTAATCCATAGCAATCAGCCCCAGCATTTT
. | TRBJ1-3 | . | TRBV6-5 | CASRSGLISGNTIYF | TGTGCCAGCAGAAGCGGATTGATCTCTGGAAACACCATATATTTT
. | TRBJ1-2 | . | TRBV5-1 | CASRAGEDYGYTF | TGCGCCAGCAGGGCAGGGGAGGACTATGGCTACACCTTC
. | TRBJ2-1 | . | TRBV2 | CASRGAVLNEQFF | TGTGCCAGCAGGGGGGCCGTTTTGAATGAGCAGTTCTTC
. | TRBJ2-7 | TRBD2 | TRBV5-4 | CASSLAGGSYEQYF | TGTGCCAGCAGCCTGGCGGGGGGGAGCTACGAGCAGTACTTC
. | TRBJ1-1 | . | TRBV4-3 | CASSQDRGNTEAFF | TGCGCCAGCAGCCAAGATCGCGGGAACACTGAAGCTTTCTTT
. | TRBJ1-2 | TRBD1 | TRBV18 | CASSPPGTGDSYTF | TGTGCCAGCTCACCTCCCGGGACAGGGGATTCCTACACCTTC
. | TRBJ2-5 | . | TRBV5-1 | CASSPDRRKETQYF | TGCGCCAGCAGCCCAGACAGGCGGAAGGAGACCCAGTACTTC
. | TRBJ2-2 | . | TRBV19 | CASKRVVRGPNTGELFF | TGTGCCAGTAAGAGAGTCGTAAGGGGACCAAACACCGGGGAGCTGTTTTTT
few | TRBJ1-2 | . | TRBV5-6 | CASSLLASFYYGYTF | TGTGCCAGCAGCCTCTTGGCCTCGTTCTATTATGGCTACACCTTC
. | TRBJ2-7 | . | TRBV6-5 | CASSYSRGYEQYF | TGTGCCAGCAGTTACTCGCGGGGCTACGAGCAGTACTTC
. | TRBJ1-4 | . | TRBV3-1/TRBV3-2 | CASSQIATNEKLFF | TGTGCCAGCAGCCAAATAGCAACTAATGAAAAACTGTTTTTT
. | TRBJ1-2 | . | TRBV2 | CASAAQAGGYGYTF | TGTGCCAGCGCGGCCCAGGCAGGTGGCTATGGCTACACCTTC
. | TRBJ2-7 | . | TRBV7-2 | CASTNLRLYEQYF | TGTGCCAGCACCAATCTTCGATTATACGAGCAGTACTTC
. | TRBJ1-5 | TRBD1 | TRBV19 | CASSPDRGGQPQHF | TGTGCCAGTAGCCCGGACAGGGGAGGTCAGCCCCAGCATTTT
. | TRBJ1-1 | . | TRBV2 | CASSGGVGAGTEAFF | TGTGCCAGCAGTGGAGGGGTTGGGGCTGGCACTGAAGCTTTCTTT
. | TRBJ1-5 | . | TRBV2 | CASSVGGGNQPQHF | TGTGCCAGCAGTGTTGGGGGCGGCAATCAGCCCCAGCATTTT
once | TRBJ1-5 | . | TRBV27 | CASSYGPSNQPQHF | TGTGCCAGCAGTTACGGACCGAGCAATCAGCCCCAGCATTTT
. | TRBJ2-5 | TRBD1 | TRBV7-2 | CASSYDRGLETQYF | TGTGCCAGCAGCTACGACAGGGGGCTGGAGACCCAGTACTTC
. | TRBJ1-2 | TRBD1 | TRBV7-3 | CASSPGGTGGYGYTF | TGTGCCAGCAGTCCAGGAGGGACAGGGGGCTATGGCTACACCTTC
. | TRBJ2-5 | TRBD2 | TRBV7-3 | CASSLKRGQETQYF | TGTGCCAGCAGCTTAAAGCGGGGACAAGAGACCCAGTACTTC
. | TRBJ1-2 | . | TRBV29-1 | CSVGPGAIGYTF | TGCAGCGTTGGGCCGGGGGCTATTGGCTACACCTTC
. | TRBJ1-5 | . | TRBV5-8 | CASSLGVLGVPQHF | TGTGCCAGCAGCTTGGGGGTTTTGGGTGTGCCCCAGCATTTT
. | TRBJ1-2 | . | TRBV3-1/TRBV3-2 | CASSQAGNYGYTF | TGTGCCAGCAGCCAAGCAGGGAACTATGGCTACACCTTC